One TCR beta chain is described in this entry. Its antigen is as yet unknown. This entry belongs to a study of blood T cells in healthy people across ages. The CDR3 has 16 residues. Trimming shortened V by 5 bases and J by 3 bases, and 20 bases separated the two germline ends. The germline V gene has CDR1 SEHNR and CDR2 FQNEAQ (reference sequence). Regarding the study as a whole: Older individuals had lower TCR beta diversity per million T cells (the decline was roughly linear). Relative to aged donors, long-lived donors carried more naive CD4+ cells and displayed higher diversity.

It was with a sample-barcoded 5' primer and a J-beta primer mix that a second PCR of roughly 7 to 12 cycles was run. One entry per CDR3 protein results from TCRdb running MiXCR on the 5' RACE reads. The repertoire holds 700,000 or so distinct CDR3 sequences, with around 43% as singletons. The TCR originated in a man older than 75 in good health. V is TRBV7-9 and J is TRBJ2-7; weak D call: TRBD2 (5 bases). The specimen was blood. The CDR3 DNA follows: TGTGCCAGCAGCCGCCCAGGTCTAGCTGACGGCTACGAGCAGTACTTC. This gives the protein CASSRPGLADGYEQYF.